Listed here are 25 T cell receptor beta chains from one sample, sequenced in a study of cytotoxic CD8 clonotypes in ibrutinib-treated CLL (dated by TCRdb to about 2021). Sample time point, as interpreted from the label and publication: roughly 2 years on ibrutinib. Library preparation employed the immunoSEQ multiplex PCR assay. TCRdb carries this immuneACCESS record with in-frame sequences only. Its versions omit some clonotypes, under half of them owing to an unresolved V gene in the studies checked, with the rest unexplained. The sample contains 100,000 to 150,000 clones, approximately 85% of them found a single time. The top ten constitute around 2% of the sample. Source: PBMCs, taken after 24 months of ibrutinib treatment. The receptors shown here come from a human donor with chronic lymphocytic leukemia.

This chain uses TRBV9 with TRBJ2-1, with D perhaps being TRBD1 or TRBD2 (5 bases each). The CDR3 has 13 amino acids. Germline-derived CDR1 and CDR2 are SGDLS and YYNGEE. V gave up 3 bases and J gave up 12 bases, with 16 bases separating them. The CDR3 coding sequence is TGTGCCAGCAGCGACATCCTTGGGGGAGTGCAGTTCTTC. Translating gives CASSDILGGVQFF.

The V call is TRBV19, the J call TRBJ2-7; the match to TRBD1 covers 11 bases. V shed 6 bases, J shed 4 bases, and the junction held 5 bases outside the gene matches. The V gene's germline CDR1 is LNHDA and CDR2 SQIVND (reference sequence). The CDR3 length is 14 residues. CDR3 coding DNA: TGTGCCAGTAGCAGGACAGGGGGCTTGTACGAGCAGTACTTC. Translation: CASSRTGGLYEQYF. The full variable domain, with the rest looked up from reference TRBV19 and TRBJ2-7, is DGGITQSPKYLFRKEGQNVTLSCEQNLNHDAMYWYRQDPGQGLRLIYYSQIVNDFQKGDIAEGYSVSREKKESFPLTVTSAQKNPTAFYLCASSRTGGLYEQYFGPGTRLTVT.

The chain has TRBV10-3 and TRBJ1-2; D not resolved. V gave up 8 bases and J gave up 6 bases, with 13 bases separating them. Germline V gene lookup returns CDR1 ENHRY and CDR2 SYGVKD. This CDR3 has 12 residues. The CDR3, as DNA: TGTGCCATCCGAACGACGATCGATGGCTACACCTTC. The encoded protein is CAIRTTIDGYTF.

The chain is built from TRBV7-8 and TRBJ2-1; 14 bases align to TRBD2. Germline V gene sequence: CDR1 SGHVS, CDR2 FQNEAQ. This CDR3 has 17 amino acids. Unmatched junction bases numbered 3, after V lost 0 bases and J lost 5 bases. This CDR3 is CASSLAGTSGGHNEQFF. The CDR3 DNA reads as TGTGCCAGCAGCTTAGCCGGGACTAGCGGGGGACACAATGAGCAGTTCTTC.

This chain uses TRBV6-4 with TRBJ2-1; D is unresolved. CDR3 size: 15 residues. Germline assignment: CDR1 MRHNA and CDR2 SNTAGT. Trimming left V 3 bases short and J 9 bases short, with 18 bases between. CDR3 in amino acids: CASSEEESNLGEQFF. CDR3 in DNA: TGTGCCAGCAGTGAAGAGGAGTCCAACCTTGGTGAGCAGTTCTTC.

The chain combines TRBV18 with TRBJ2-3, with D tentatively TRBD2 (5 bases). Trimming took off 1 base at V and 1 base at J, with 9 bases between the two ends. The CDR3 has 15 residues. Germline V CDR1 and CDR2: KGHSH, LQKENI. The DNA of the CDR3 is TGTGCCAGCTCACCACGGGAGCGACGCACAGATACGCAGTATTTT. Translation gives CASSPRERRTDTQYF.

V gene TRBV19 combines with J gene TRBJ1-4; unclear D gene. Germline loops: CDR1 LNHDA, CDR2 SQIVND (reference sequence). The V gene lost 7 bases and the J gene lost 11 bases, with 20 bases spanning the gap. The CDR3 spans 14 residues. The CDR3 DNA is TGTGCCAGTATTGGGTTGTGGCTCAACGGGAAACTGTTTTTT. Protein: CASIGLWLNGKLFF.

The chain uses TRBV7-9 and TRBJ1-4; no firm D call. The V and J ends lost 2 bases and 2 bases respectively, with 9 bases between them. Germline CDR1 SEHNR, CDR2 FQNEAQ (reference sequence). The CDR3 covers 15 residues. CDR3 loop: CASSLQQFTNEKLFF. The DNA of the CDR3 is TGTGCCAGCAGCTTACAGCAGTTTACTAATGAAAAACTGTTTTTT.

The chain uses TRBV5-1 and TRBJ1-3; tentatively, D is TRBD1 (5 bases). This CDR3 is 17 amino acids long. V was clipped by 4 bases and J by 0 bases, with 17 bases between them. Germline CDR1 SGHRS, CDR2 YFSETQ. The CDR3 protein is CASSNGGSPPSGNTIYF. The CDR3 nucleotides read TGCGCCAGCAGCAATGGGGGGAGTCCGCCCTCTGGAAACACCATATATTTT.

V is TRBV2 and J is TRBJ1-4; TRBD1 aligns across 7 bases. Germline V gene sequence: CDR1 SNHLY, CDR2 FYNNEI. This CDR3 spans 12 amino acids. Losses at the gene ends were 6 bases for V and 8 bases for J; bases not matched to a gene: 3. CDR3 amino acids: CASSVGGEKLFF. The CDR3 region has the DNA TGTGCCAGCAGCGTAGGGGGCGAAAAACTGTTTTTT. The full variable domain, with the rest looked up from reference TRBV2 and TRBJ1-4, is EPEVTQTPSHQVTQMGQEVILRCVPISNHLYFYWYRQILGQKVEFLVSFYNNEISEKSEIFDDQFSVERPDGSNFTLKIRSTKLEDSAMYFCASSVGGEKLFFGSGTQLSVL.

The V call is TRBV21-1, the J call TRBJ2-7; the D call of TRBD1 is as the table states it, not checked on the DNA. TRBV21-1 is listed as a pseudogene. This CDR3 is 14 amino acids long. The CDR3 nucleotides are TGTGCCAGCAGTGATGCAGGGAACTCCTACGAGCAGTACTTC. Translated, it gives CASSDAGNSYEQYF.

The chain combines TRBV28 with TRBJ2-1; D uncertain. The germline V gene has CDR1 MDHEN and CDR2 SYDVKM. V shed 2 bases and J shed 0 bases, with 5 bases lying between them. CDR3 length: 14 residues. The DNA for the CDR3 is TGTGCCAGCAGTTTACAGAGCTCCTACAATGAGCAGTTCTTC. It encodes CASSLQSSYNEQFF.

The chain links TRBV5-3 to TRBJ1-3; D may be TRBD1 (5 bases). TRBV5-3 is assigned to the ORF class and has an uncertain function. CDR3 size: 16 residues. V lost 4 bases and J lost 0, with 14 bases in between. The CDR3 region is CARSIHEGRSGNTIYF. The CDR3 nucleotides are TGTGCCAGAAGCATACATGAGGGGCGCTCTGGAAACACCATATATTTT.

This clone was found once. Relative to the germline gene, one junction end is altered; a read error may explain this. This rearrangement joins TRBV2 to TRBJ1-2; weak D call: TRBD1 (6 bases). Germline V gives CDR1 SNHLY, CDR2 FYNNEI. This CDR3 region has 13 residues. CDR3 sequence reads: CASILYPGQGGIF. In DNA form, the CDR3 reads TGTGCCAGCATCCTCTACCCGGGACAAGGAGGGATCTTC.

The CDR3 loop is CASTSIRRPSGTGTGELFF. The DNA of the CDR3 is TGTGCCAGCACCTCGATACGTAGGCCGAGCGGGACGGGAACCGGGGAGCTGTTTTTT. The V call is TRBV28, the J call TRBJ2-2; 7 positions match TRBD2. CDR3 length: 19 amino acids. The V segment lost 7 bases and the J segment 5 bases; nucleotides outside the gene matches: 22. Germline CDR1 MDHEN, CDR2 SYDVKM. The full variable domain, completed using reference TRBV28 and TRBJ2-2, is DVKVTQSSRYLVKRTGEKVFLECVQDMDHENMFWYRQDPGLGLRLIYFSYDVKMKEKGDIPEGYSVSREKKERFSLILESASTNQTSMYLCASTSIRRPSGTGTGELFFGEGSRLTVL.

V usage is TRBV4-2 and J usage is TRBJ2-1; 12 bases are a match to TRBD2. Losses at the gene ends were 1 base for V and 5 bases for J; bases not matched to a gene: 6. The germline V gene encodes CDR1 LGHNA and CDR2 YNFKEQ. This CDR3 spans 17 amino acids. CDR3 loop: CASSQVMTSGRNNEQFF. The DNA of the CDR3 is TGTGCCAGCAGCCAAGTGATGACTAGCGGGAGAAACAATGAGCAGTTCTTC.

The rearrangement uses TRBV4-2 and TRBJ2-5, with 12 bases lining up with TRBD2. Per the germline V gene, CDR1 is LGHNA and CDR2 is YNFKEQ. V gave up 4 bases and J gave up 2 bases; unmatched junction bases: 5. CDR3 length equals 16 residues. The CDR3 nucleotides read TGTGCCAGCAGCCTTACTAGCGGGAGGCCTCAAGAGACCCAGTACTTC. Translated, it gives CASSLTSGRPQETQYF.

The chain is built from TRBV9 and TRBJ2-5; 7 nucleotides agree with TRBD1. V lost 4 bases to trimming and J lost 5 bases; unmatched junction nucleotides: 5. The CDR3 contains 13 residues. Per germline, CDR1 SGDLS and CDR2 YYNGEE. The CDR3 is CASSPLGGETQYF. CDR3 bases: TGTGCCAGCAGCCCCCTAGGGGGCGAGACCCAGTACTTC.

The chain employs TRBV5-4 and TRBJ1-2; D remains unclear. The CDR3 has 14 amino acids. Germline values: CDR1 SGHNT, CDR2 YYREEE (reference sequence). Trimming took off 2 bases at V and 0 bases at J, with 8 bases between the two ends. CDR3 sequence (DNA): TGTGCCAGCAGCTTTGGCAACTCTAACTATGGCTACACCTTC. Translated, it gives CASSFGNSNYGYTF.

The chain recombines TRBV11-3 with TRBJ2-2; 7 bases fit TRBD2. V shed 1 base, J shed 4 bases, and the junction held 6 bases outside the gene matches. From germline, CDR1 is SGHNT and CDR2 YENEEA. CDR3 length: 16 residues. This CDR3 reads CASSLGVSGLTGELFF. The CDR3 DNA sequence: TGTGCCAGCAGCTTAGGGGTTAGCGGGCTCACCGGGGAGCTGTTTTTT.

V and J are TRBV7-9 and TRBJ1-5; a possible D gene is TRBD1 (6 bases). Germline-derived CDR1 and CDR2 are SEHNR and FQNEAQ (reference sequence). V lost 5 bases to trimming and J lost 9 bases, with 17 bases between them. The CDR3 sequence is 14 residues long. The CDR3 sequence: CASSPLGDTGPQHF. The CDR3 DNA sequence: TGTGCCAGCAGCCCTTTAGGGGACACAGGGCCCCAGCATTTT.

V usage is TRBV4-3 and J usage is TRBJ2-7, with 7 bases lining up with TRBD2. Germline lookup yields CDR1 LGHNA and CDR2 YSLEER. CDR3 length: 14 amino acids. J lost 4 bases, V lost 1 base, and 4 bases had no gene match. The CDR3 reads CASSQGGRGYEQYF. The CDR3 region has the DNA TGCGCCAGCAGCCAAGGCGGGAGAGGTTACGAGCAGTACTTC.

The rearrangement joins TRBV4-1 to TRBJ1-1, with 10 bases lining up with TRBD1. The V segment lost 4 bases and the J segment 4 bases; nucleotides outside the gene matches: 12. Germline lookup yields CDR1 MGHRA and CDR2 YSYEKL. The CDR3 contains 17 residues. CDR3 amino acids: CASSRDRGRDGGTEAFF. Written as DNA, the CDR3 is TGCGCCAGCAGCCGTGACAGGGGGCGGGATGGTGGCACTGAAGCTTTCTTT.

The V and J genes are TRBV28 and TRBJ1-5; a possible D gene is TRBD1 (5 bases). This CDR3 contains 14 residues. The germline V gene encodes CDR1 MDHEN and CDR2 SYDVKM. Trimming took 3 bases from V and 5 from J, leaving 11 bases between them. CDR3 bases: TGTGCCAGCAGTTTGGGACTTGGTTATCAGCCCCAGCATTTT. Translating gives CASSLGLGYQPQHF.

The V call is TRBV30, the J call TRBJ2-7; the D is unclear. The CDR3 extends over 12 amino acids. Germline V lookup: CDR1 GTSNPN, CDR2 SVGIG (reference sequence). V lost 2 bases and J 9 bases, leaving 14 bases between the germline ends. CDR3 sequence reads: CAWSRPGPRQYF. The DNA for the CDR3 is TGTGCCTGGAGTAGACCGGGCCCTCGGCAGTACTTC.